Following are 32 T cell receptor beta chains from one sample sequenced in a study of T cell changes during pregnancy in multiple sclerosis. Method: immunoSEQ multiplex PCR; TCRdb's copy keeps in-frame clones and lacks some. The repertoire holds 20,000 to 25,000 clones, about 89% seen once, with 10% to 15% in the top ten. This material consisted of CD8+ T cells from peripheral blood mononuclear cells, taken in the first trimester of pregnancy. Every receptor here comes from a female donor in good health, enrolled as a control in a pregnancy study.

The chain joins TRBV15 to TRBJ1-4; D is unresolved. The CDR3 runs to 15 residues. Germline CDR1 LNHNV, CDR2 YYDKDF (reference sequence). V shed 0 bases and J shed 5 bases, with 10 bases lying between them. The CDR3 sequence is CATSRDLGRNEKLFF. For the CDR3, the DNA is TGTGCCACCAGCAGAGATTTGGGGAGAAATGAAAAACTGTTTTTT.

J is TRBJ1-1 and V is TRBV28, with TRBD1 as a possible D gene (5 bases). CDR1 is MDHEN, CDR2 SYDVKM, per germline. The CDR3 covers 15 residues. The V gene lost 2 bases and the J gene lost 2 bases, with 12 bases spanning the gap. CDR3 protein: CASSLREGQNTEAFF. The CDR3 DNA reads TGTGCCAGCAGTTTAAGGGAGGGGCAAAACACTGAAGCTTTCTTT.

The genes are TRBV4-1 and TRBJ2-6; D gene uncertain. The CDR3 covers 16 residues. V was clipped by 1 base and J by 4 bases, with 11 bases between them. Germline CDR1 is MGHRA and CDR2 is YSYEKL. The CDR3 DNA follows: TGCGCCAGCAGCCAAGTCCGGCAGAGGGGGGCCAACGTCCTGACTTTC. As protein: CASSQVRQRGANVLTF.

The chain has TRBV5-6 and TRBJ2-3; 12 bases are a match to TRBD2. The CDR3 totals 17 residues. The ends lost 3 bases at V and 3 bases at J; junction bases unmatched: 8. The germline CDR1 and CDR2 sequences are SGHDT and YYEEEE. CDR3 sequence (DNA): TGTGCCAGCAGCTCCTTTCTAGCGGGAGGGTTGACAGATACGCAGTATTTT. Residues: CASSSFLAGGLTDTQYF.

This chain connects TRBV15 to TRBJ1-2, with D maybe TRBD1 (6 bases). From germline, CDR1 is LNHNV and CDR2 YYDKDF (reference sequence). V was trimmed by 3 bases and J by 4 bases, leaving 12 bases between them. The CDR3 spans 14 residues. The CDR3 sequence is CATSSEGGPYGYTF. CDR3 nucleotides: TGTGCCACCAGCAGCGAGGGGGGGCCCTATGGCTACACCTTC.

The chain uses TRBV6-4 and TRBJ2-3; 10 bases are a match to TRBD1. This CDR3 is 15 amino acids long. The germline gives CDR1 MRHNA, CDR2 SNTAGT. V trimming: 5 bases; J trimming: 4 bases; junction bases outside the gene matches: 6. CDR3 in DNA: TGTGCCAGCAGTCCGACAGGGGGCGAGGCAGATACGCAGTATTTT. It yields the protein CASSPTGGEADTQYF.

The rearrangement uses TRBV28 and TRBJ1-6; a possible D gene is TRBD1 (5 bases). Germline V gives CDR1 MDHEN, CDR2 SYDVKM. This CDR3 has 16 amino acids. Between the trimmed V and J ends, which lost 3 bases and 3 bases, there was a span of 12 bases. CDR3 loop: CASSFGAGGYNSPLHF. CDR3 DNA: TGTGCCAGCAGTTTCGGGGCGGGAGGCTATAATTCACCCCTCCACTTT.

The rearrangement uses TRBV28 and TRBJ1-2; 8 nucleotides match TRBD1. Germline lookup yields CDR1 MDHEN and CDR2 SYDVKM. With 7 bases clipped from V and 4 bases from J, the junction kept 8 bases outside the gene matches. This CDR3 is built from 14 residues. The CDR3 region has the DNA TGTGCCAGCACATCACAGGGGGAGGGCTATGGCTACACCTTC. Protein sequence: CASTSQGEGYGYTF.

This chain connects TRBV19 to TRBJ2-7; a weak D match, TRBD2 (6 bases). CDR1 is LNHDA and CDR2 is SQIVND in the germline V gene (reference sequence). V was cut by 5 bases and J by 1 base, with 9 bases left in between. The CDR3 length is 13 residues. The CDR3 region is CASSPGLSYEQYF. The CDR3 coding sequence is TGTGCCAGTAGTCCGGGACTGTCCTACGAGCAGTACTTC. Using reference TRBV19 and TRBJ2-7 for the parts outside the CDR3, the full variable domain is DGGITQSPKYLFRKEGQNVTLSCEQNLNHDAMYWYRQDPGQGLRLIYYSQIVNDFQKGDIAEGYSVSREKKESFPLTVTSAQKNPTAFYLCASSPGLSYEQYFGPGTRLTVT.

The chain combines TRBV7-2 with TRBJ1-6; the D is unclear. Deletions cut 5 bases from V and 1 base from J, with 9 bases between. There are 15 residues in the CDR3. Germline CDR1 is SGHTA and CDR2 is FQGNSA. The CDR3 sequence is CASSLAGSYNSPLHF. CDR3 DNA sequence: TGTGCCAGCAGCCTCGCGGGGTCCTATAATTCACCCCTCCACTTT.

By share, this clone counts as medium-sized (0.01 to 0.1%). This chain links TRBV6-1 with TRBJ2-1; tentatively, D is TRBD2 (5 bases). With 0 bases removed from V and 10 bases from J, the gap between germline ends came to 19 bases. Per germline, CDR1 MNHNS and CDR2 SASEGT. This CDR3 is 16 amino acids long. The CDR3 region has the DNA TGTGCCAGCAGTGAAGCGCTCGAGGGCAGGAAAGGGGAGCAGTTCTTC. Protein product: CASSEALEGRKGEQFF.

The chain is built from TRBV9 and TRBJ1-6; no definite D call. CDR1 is SGDLS, CDR2 YYNGEE, per germline. With 7 bases removed from V and 13 bases from J, the gap between germline ends came to 12 bases. The CDR3 runs 11 residues. CDR3 DNA sequence: TGTGCCAGCTTATTCACATTCCCCCTCCACTTT. Its protein product is CASLFTFPLHF.

As for this clone: Other DNA sequences in the sample encode the same CDR3. The rearrangement joins TRBV18 to TRBJ2-1, with 8 bases aligning to TRBD1. J gave up 3 bases and V 5 bases, and 3 bases lay outside the gene matches. Looked up from germline, CDR1 is KGHSH and CDR2 is LQKENI. The CDR3 spans 14 residues. In DNA form, the CDR3 reads TGTGCCAGCTCAAGGACAGGGTACTACAATGAGCAGTTCTTC. As protein: CASSRTGYYNEQFF.

This chain connects TRBV6-1 to TRBJ2-3, with 8 bases matching TRBD1. Losses at the gene ends were 2 bases for V and 5 bases for J; bases not matched to a gene: 3. This CDR3 region has 14 residues. CDR1 MNHNS and CDR2 SASEGT come from the germline V gene. Written as DNA, the CDR3 is TGTGCCAGCAGTGAATCAGGGGGCGTAGATACGCAGTATTTT. Its translation is CASSESGGVDTQYF.

The chain is built from TRBV7-8 and TRBJ2-3; D unclear. The V and J ends lost 3 bases and 2 bases respectively, with 3 bases between them. Germline V CDR1 and CDR2: SGHVS, FQNEAQ. The CDR3 length is 12 residues. The CDR3 bases are TGTGCCAGCAGCTTTATCACAGATACGCAGTATTTT. Amino acids: CASSFITDTQYF.

The J gene is TRBJ1-2, the V gene TRBV27; 8 bases line up with TRBD1. Germline lookup yields CDR1 MNHEY and CDR2 SMNVEV (reference sequence). The CDR3 spans 16 residues. The J segment lost 7 bases and the V segment lost 3 bases, leaving 13 bases of the junction unmatched. CDR3 sequence: CASSLSVAGGVAGYTF. The CDR3, as DNA: TGTGCCAGCAGTTTGTCCGTGGCAGGGGGCGTAGCTGGCTACACCTTC.

The V and J genes are TRBV28 and TRBJ1-6; TRBD1 is a possible D gene (6 bases). V shed 0 bases and J shed 5 bases, with 14 bases lying between them. The germline V gene encodes CDR1 MDHEN and CDR2 SYDVKM. The CDR3 is made up of 17 amino acids. The CDR3 spells CASSLWGGGVNNSPLHF. CDR3 DNA sequence: TGTGCCAGCAGTTTATGGGGAGGGGGGGTCAATAATTCACCCCTCCACTTT. Full variable domain (missing parts from reference TRBV28 and TRBJ1-6): DVKVTQSSRYLVKRTGEKVFLECVQDMDHENMFWYRQDPGLGLRLIYFSYDVKMKEKGDIPEGYSVSREKKERFSLILESASTNQTSMYLCASSLWGGGVNNSPLHFGNGTRLTVT.

This clone was observed a single time. The chain combines TRBV23-1 with TRBJ1-3; D uncertain. TRBV23-1 is an open reading frame, and its role is uncertain. This CDR3 is 15 amino acids long. V lost 10 bases, J lost 0 bases, and 16 bases lay in between. CDR3 residues: CAMLKNRLSGNTIYF. The CDR3 region has the DNA TGCGCCATGCTAAAGAATCGCCTCTCTGGAAACACCATATATTTT.

The chain employs TRBV28 and TRBJ1-5, with D tentatively TRBD1 (5 bases). The V gene lost 3 bases and the J gene lost 6 bases, with 12 bases spanning the gap. The CDR3 runs 14 residues. CDR1 is MDHEN and CDR2 is SYDVKM in the germline V gene. CDR3 DNA sequence: TGTGCCAGCAGTTTCAGGGCGGCAGGTCAGCCCCAGCATTTT. Protein: CASSFRAAGQPQHF. Full variable domain (outside the CDR3, taken from reference TRBV28 and TRBJ1-5): DVKVTQSSRYLVKRTGEKVFLECVQDMDHENMFWYRQDPGLGLRLIYFSYDVKMKEKGDIPEGYSVSREKKERFSLILESASTNQTSMYLCASSFRAAGQPQHFGDGTRLSIL.

The chain has TRBV11-3 and TRBJ2-1; 10 positions agree with TRBD2. CDR3 size: 15 residues. The germline gives CDR1 SGHNT, CDR2 YENEEA. With 5 bases clipped from V and 4 bases from J, the junction kept 5 bases outside the gene matches. The CDR3 nucleotides read TGTGCCAGCAGCCCCCGACTAGCGGGTTACAATGAGCAGTTCTTC. Protein product: CASSPRLAGYNEQFF.

As concerns this clone: Additional DNA sequences in this sample encode the identical CDR3. CDR3 residues: CAGHAGTSWRNEQFF. The DNA for the CDR3 is TGTGCCGGACACGCGGGGACTAGCTGGAGGAATGAGCAGTTCTTC. The V gene is TRBV6-1, the J gene TRBJ2-1; 9 bases map to TRBD2. The CDR3 covers 15 residues. The germline gives CDR1 MNHNS, CDR2 SASEGT. V dropped 11 bases and J dropped 7; count of bases not matched to a gene: 15.

The rearrangement uses TRBV28 and TRBJ2-1; TRBD1 matches at 8 bases. V trimming: 6 bases; J trimming: 1 base; junction bases outside the gene matches: 11. This CDR3 spans 17 amino acids. CDR1 MDHEN and CDR2 SYDVKM come from the germline V gene. The CDR3 here is CASRKDRGTPSYNEQFF. In DNA form, the CDR3 reads TGTGCCAGCAGGAAAGACAGGGGAACTCCTTCCTACAATGAGCAGTTCTTC. The full variable domain, in which reference TRBV28 and TRBJ2-1 provide the parts outside the CDR3, is DVKVTQSSRYLVKRTGEKVFLECVQDMDHENMFWYRQDPGLGLRLIYFSYDVKMKEKGDIPEGYSVSREKKERFSLILESASTNQTSMYLCASRKDRGTPSYNEQFFGPGTRLTVL.

The genes are TRBV19 and TRBJ1-5, with 7 bases that match TRBD1. Germline V CDR1 and CDR2: LNHDA, SQIVND (reference sequence). Losses at the gene ends were 4 bases for V and 9 bases for J; bases not matched to a gene: 6. This CDR3 region has 13 residues. The CDR3: CASSRDSVWPQHF. CDR3 sequence (DNA): TGTGCCAGTAGTAGGGACAGCGTTTGGCCCCAGCATTTT.

This clone was counted once. This chain joins TRBV21-1 and TRBJ1-2. TRBV21-1 is termed a pseudogene. The CDR3 is 16 residues long. Here the CDR3 DNA reads TGTGCCAGCTGCTCTGCCCCTTTGCGGGATCGCTATGGCTACACCTTC. It yields the protein CASCSAPLRDRYGYTF.

The genes are TRBV27 and TRBJ1-2; TRBD1 is a possible D gene (5 bases). Germline V CDR1 and CDR2: MNHEY, SMNVEV (reference sequence). There are 14 residues in the CDR3. The germline V and J ends were trimmed by 0 bases and 4 bases, with 9 bases remaining between them. The CDR3, as DNA: TGTGCCAGCAGTTTATCCGGACATAGCTATGGCTACACCTTC. This sequence encodes CASSLSGHSYGYTF.

The chain joins TRBV6-1 to TRBJ2-7, with TRBD1 matching over 8 bases. Germline assignment: CDR1 MNHNS and CDR2 SASEGT. This CDR3 contains 12 residues. V shed 7 bases, J shed 3 bases, and the junction held 2 bases outside the gene matches. The CDR3 DNA reads TGTGCCAGCACGACAGGGGACTACGAGCAGTACTTC. Protein sequence: CASTTGDYEQYF.

This chain joins TRBV7-9 and TRBJ2-3; the match to TRBD2 covers 11 bases. The J segment lost 4 bases and the V segment lost 2 bases, leaving 2 bases of the junction unmatched. The CDR3 runs 15 residues. Per the germline V gene, CDR1 is SEHNR and CDR2 is FQNEAQ (reference sequence). The CDR3 here is CASSLLAGGSDTQYF. The CDR3 nucleotides are TGTGCCAGCAGCTTACTAGCGGGGGGATCAGATACGCAGTATTTT.

This clone was recorded once. This sequence joins TRBV10-3 and TRBJ2-7, with TRBD1 identical over 8 bases. This CDR3 spans 14 amino acids. Germline V gene data show CDR1 as ENHRY and CDR2 as SYGVKD. The ends lost 10 bases at V and 1 base at J; junction bases unmatched: 9. DNA of the CDR3: TGTGCCACCGCGGGACAGGTAGAGTCCTACGAGCAGTACTTC. This codes for CATAGQVESYEQYF.

This clone was observed a single time. The chain recombines TRBV7-3 with TRBJ2-2; tentatively, D is TRBD2 (6 bases). Trimming left V 3 bases short and J 5 bases short, with 13 bases between. CDR1 is SGHTA and CDR2 is FQGTGA in the germline V gene. The CDR3 loop spans 15 amino acids. The CDR3 region has the DNA TGTGCCAGCAGCTTCGGGCTAGCGAGTACCGGGGAGCTGTTTTTT. Its translation is CASSFGLASTGELFF. The full variable domain, with the rest looked up from reference TRBV7-3 and TRBJ2-2, is GAGVSQTPSNKVTEKGKYVELRCDPISGHTALYWYRQSLGQGPEFLIYFQGTGAADDSGLPNDRFFAVRPEGSVSTLKIQRTERGDSAVYLCASSFGLASTGELFFGEGSRLTVL.

The V gene is TRBV28, the J gene TRBJ2-3; 9 bases line up with TRBD2. With 7 bases clipped from V and 3 bases from J, the junction kept 8 bases outside the gene matches. Per the germline V gene, CDR1 is MDHEN and CDR2 is SYDVKM. This CDR3 is built from 15 residues. CDR3: CASTAPLAGTDTQYF. As DNA, the CDR3 is TGTGCCAGCACCGCCCCACTAGCGGGTACAGATACGCAGTATTTT. Looking up the rest from reference TRBV28 and TRBJ2-3 gives the full variable domain: DVKVTQSSRYLVKRTGEKVFLECVQDMDHENMFWYRQDPGLGLRLIYFSYDVKMKEKGDIPEGYSVSREKKERFSLILESASTNQTSMYLCASTAPLAGTDTQYFGPGTRLTVL.

The gene calls are TRBV27 and TRBJ2-7, with D possibly matching TRBD1 (7 bases). The length of the CDR3 is 14 residues. V shed 3 bases and J shed 6 bases, with 15 bases lying between them. From germline, CDR1 is MNHEY and CDR2 SMNVEV (reference sequence). This chain's CDR3 is CASSLLRQGGEQYF. In DNA, the CDR3 is TGTGCCAGCAGTTTGCTAAGACAGGGAGGCGAGCAGTACTTC.

V usage is TRBV7-2 and J usage is TRBJ2-7; possible D gene TRBD2, 5 bases. The CDR3 extends over 16 amino acids. Trimming took off 4 bases at V and 2 bases at J, with 18 bases between the two ends. Germline values: CDR1 SGHTA, CDR2 FQGNSA. CDR3 nucleotides: TGTGCCAGCAGCTCCCTTAGCCTGGAGGCACCCTACGAGCAGTACTTC. Residues: CASSSLSLEAPYEQYF. Full variable domain (missing parts from reference TRBV7-2 and TRBJ2-7): GAGVSQSPSNKVTEKGKDVELRCDPISGHTALYWYRQSLGQGLEFLIYFQGNSAPDKSGLPSDRFSAERTGGSVSTLTIQRTQQEDSAVYLCASSSLSLEAPYEQYFGPGTRLTVT.